Described below is a single T cell receptor beta chain sequence and its context. The entry originates in a study of cytomegalovirus exposure and HLA in healthy donors. Study overall: The 110 or so validation repertoires used a platform that matched the one used for the approximately 610 first-cohort repertoires, as a later analysis reported.

Repertoires were generated with immunoSEQ multiplex PCR, while TCRdb's copy carries only in-frame clones and drops some. Found here are 90,000 to 150,000 clones, 70% to 90% of them singletons; the top ten hold less than 2%. Material: PBMCs. The sequence came from a man aged 18-30 years in good health and CMV-seronegative.

CDR3 coding DNA: TGCGCCAGCAGCCAAGTATCAGGGGACTATGGCTACACCTTC. This translates into CASSQVSGDYGYTF. The chain joins TRBV4-1 to TRBJ1-2; TRBD1 is a possible D gene (6 bases). Germline CDR1 MGHRA, CDR2 YSYEKL. The ends were cut back, 1 base at V and 3 bases at J, with 9 bases in the middle. The CDR3 runs to 14 residues.